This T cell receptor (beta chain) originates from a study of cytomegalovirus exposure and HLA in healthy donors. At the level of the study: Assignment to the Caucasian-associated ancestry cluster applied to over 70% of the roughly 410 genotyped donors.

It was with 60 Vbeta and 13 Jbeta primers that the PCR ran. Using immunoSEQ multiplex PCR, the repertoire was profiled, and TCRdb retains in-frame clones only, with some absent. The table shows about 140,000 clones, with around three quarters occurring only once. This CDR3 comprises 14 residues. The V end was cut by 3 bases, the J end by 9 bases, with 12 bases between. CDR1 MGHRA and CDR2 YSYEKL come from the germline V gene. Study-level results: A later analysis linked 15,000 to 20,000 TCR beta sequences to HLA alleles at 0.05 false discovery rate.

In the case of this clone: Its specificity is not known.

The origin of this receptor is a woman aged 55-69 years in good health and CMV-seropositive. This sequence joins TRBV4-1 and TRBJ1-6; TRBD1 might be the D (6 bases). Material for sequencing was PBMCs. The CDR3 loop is CASSQGAMGSPLHF. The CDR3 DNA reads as TGCGCCAGCAGCCAGGGGGCAATGGGTTCACCCCTCCACTTT.